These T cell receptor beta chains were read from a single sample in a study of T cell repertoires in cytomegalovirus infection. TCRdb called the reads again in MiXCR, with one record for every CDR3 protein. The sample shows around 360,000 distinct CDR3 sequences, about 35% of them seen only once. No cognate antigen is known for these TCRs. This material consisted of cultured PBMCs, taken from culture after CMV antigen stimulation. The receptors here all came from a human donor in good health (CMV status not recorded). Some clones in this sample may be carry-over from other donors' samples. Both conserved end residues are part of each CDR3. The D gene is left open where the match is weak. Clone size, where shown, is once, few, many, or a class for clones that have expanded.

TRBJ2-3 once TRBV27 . CASSSRLGDTDTQYF TGTGCCAGCAGTTCCCGACTAGGGGACACAGATACGCAGTATTTT
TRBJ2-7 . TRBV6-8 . CASRSGQRVRHEQYF TGTGCCAGCAGGTCTGGACAGAGGGTACGCCACGAGCAGTACTTC
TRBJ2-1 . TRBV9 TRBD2 CASSVSPTSGGVNEQFF TGTGCCAGCAGCGTATCGCCGACTAGCGGGGGCGTCAATGAGCAGTTCTTC
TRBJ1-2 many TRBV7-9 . CASSLATIGGYTF TGTGCCAGCAGCTTGGCGACTATCGGGGGCTACACCTTC
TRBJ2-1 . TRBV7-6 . CASSLAFRGEQFF TGTGCCAGCAGCTTAGCTTTCCGAGGGGAGCAGTTCTTC
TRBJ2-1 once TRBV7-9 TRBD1 CASSLGEQGSNYNEQFF TGTGCCAGCAGCTTAGGGGAACAGGGGTCCAACTACAATGAGCAGTTCTTC
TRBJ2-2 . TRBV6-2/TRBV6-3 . CASRLGGHEYTGELFF TGTGCCAGCCGCCTCGGGGGTCACGAGTACACCGGGGAGCTGTTTTTT
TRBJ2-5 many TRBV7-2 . CASSERWRPPGETQYF TGTGCCAGCAGCGAACGGTGGAGGCCCCCCGGAGAGACCCAGTACTTC
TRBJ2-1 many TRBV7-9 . CASSLVGDNEQFF TGTGCCAGCAGCTTAGTGGGGGACAATGAGCAGTTCTTC
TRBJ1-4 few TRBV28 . CASSSVVGGGSKWLFF .
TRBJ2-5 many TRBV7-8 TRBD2 CASSSRREGQETQYF TGTGCCAGCAGCTCAAGGCGGGAGGGCCAAGAGACCCAGTACTTC
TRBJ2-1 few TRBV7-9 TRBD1 CAGRTGDVASSYNEQFF TGTGCCGGCAGGACAGGAGACGTAGCGAGCTCCTACAATGAGCAGTTCTTC
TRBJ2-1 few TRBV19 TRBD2 CASSRLWREGQWSYNEQFF TGTGCCAGTAGTAGGCTGTGGCGGGAGGGCCAATGGTCCTACAATGAGCAGTTCTTC
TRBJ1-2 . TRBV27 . CASSLSTGLGYTF TGTGCCAGCAGTTTATCTACAGGGTTGGGCTACACCTTC
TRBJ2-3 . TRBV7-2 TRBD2 CASTRLAGDTQYF TGTGCCAGCACACGACTAGCGGGAGATACGCAGTATTTT
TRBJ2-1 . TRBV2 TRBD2 CASDLGLAGSKQFF TGTGCCAGCGATCTGGGACTAGCGGGATCTAAGCAGTTCTTC
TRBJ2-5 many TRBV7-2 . CASSLNTAQETQYF TGTGCCAGCAGCTTAAATACGGCCCAAGAGACCCAGTACTTC
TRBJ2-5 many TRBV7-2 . CASRDPAGQETQYF TGTGCCAGCCGAGACCCAGCGGGCCAAGAGACCCAGTACTTC
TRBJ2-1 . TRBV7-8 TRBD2 CASSLARLAGRHNEQFF TGTGCCAGCAGCTTAGCGCGACTAGCGGGAAGGCACAATGAGCAGTTCTTC
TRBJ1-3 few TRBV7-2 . CASSLSWVLSGNTIYF TGTGCCAGCAGTCTTTCCTGGGTTCTCTCTGGAAACACCATATATTTT
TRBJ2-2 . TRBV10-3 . CAIDADEGITGELFF TGTGCCATCGATGCAGACGAGGGAATCACCGGGGAGCTGTTTTTT
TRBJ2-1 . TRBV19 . CASSILSSGGSYNEQFF TGTGCCAGTAGTATTCTGTCCTCCGGGGGCAGTTACAATGAGCAGTTCTTC
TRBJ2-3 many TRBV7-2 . CASSWRGSGSTDTQYF TGTGCCAGCAGCTGGCGAGGGAGCGGAAGCACAGATACGCAGTATTTT
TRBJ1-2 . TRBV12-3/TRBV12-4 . CASSKTGNSGYTF TGTGCCAGCAGTAAAACAGGGAATAGCGGCTACACCTTC
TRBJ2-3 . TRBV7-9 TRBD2 CASSLWSGSPTDTQYF TGTGCAAGCAGCTTATGGAGCGGGAGTCCAACAGATACGCAGTATTTT
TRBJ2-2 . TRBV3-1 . CASSGRQGGTGELFF TGTGCCAGCAGCGGACGACAGGGAGGGACCGGGGAGCTGTTTTTT
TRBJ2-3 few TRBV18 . CASSPPGRDTQYF TGTGCCAGCTCACCACCGGGACGCGATACGCAGTATTTT
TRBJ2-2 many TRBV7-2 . CASSLRVGELFF TGTGCCAGCAGCTTAAGAGTGGGGGAGCTGTTTTTT
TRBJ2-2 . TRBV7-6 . CASSLVAAGELFF TGTGCCAGCAGCTTAGTAGCTGCCGGGGAGCTGTTTTTT